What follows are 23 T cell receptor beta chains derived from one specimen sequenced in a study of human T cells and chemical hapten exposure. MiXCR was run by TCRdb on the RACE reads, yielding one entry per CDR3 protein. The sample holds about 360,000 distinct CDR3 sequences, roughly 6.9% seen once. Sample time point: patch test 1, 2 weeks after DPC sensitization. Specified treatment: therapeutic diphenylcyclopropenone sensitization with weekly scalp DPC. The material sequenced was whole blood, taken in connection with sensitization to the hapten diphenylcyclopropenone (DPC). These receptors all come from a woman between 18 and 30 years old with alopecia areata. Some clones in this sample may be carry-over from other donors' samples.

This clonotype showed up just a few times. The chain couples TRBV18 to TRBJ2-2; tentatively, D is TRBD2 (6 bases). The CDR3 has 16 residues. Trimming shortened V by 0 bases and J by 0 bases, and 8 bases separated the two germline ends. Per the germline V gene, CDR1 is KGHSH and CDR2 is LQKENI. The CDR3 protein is CASSPPSGANTGELFF. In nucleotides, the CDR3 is TGTGCCAGCTCACCACCATCGGGGGCGAACACCGGGGAGCTGTTTTTT.

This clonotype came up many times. This chain's CDR3 is CASSTSSGANTDTQYF. DNA for the CDR3: TGTGCCAGCAGCACATCTAGCGGGGCGAACACAGATACGCAGTATTTT. The chain couples TRBV7-2 to TRBJ2-3; 9 nucleotides match TRBD2. Per germline, CDR1 SGHTA and CDR2 FQGNSA. The CDR3 is made up of 16 amino acids. With V trimmed by 5 bases and J by 2 bases, 8 bases remained unmatched.

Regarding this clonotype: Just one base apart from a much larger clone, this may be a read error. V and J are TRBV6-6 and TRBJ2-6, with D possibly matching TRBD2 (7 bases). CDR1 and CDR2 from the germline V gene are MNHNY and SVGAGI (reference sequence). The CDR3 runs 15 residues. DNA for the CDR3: TGTGCTACAGGCGGGGGCCCCCTCTGGGCCAACGTCCCGACTTTC. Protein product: CATGGGPLWANVPTF.

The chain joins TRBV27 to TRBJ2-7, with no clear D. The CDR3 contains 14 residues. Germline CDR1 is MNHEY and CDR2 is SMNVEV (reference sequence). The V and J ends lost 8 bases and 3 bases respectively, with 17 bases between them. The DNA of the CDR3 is TGTGCCAGCTCGGAAGATTCAAGAGTCTACGAGCAGTACTTC. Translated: CASSEDSRVYEQYF.

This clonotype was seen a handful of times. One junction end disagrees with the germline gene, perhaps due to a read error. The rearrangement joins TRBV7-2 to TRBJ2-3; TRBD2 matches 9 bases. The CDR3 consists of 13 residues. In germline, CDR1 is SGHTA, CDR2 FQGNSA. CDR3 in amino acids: CASSPEGRGGRDF. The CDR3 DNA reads TGTGCCAGCAGCCCCGAGGGGCGGGGGGGCAGAGATTTT.

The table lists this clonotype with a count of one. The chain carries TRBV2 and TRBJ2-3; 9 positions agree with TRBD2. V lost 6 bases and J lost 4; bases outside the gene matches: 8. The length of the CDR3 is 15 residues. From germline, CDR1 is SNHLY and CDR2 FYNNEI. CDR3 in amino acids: CASSPEGLASDTQYF. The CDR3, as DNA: TGTGCCAGCAGCCCTGAGGGACTAGCCTCAGATACGCAGTATTTT.

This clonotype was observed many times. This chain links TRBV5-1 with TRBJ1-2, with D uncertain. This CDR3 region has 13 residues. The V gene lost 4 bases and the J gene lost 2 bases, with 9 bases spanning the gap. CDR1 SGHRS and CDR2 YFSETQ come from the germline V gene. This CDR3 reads CASSPGPNYGYTF. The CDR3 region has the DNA TGCGCCAGCAGCCCGGGCCCAAACTATGGCTACACCTTC.

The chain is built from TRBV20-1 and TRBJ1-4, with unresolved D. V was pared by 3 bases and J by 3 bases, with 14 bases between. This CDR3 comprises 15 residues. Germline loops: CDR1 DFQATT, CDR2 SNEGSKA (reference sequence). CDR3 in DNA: TGCAGTGCTAGTCCGATGTACCTAGCTAATGAAAAACTGTTTTTT. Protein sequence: CSASPMYLANEKLFF.

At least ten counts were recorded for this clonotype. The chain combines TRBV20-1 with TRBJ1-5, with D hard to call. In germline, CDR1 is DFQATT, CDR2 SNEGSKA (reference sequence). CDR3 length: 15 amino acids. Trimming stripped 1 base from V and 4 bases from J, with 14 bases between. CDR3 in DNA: TGCAGTGCTAGAGCACTGAACAGTGATAATCAGCCCCAGCATTTT. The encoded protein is CSARALNSDNQPQHF.

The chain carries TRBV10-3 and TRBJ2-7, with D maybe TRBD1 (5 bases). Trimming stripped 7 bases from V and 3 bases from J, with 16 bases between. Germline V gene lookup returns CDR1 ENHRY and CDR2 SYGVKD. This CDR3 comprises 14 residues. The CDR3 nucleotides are TGTGCCATCACCCCAAAGATGCAGGGCTACGAGCAGTACTTC. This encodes CAITPKMQGYEQYF.

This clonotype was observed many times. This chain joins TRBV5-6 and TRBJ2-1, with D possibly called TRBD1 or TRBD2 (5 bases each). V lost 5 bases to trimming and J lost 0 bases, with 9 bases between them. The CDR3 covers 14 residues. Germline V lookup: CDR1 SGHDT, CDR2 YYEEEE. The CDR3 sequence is CASSGGLSYNEQFF. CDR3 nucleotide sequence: TGTGCCAGCAGTGGGGGTCTCTCCTACAATGAGCAGTTCTTC.

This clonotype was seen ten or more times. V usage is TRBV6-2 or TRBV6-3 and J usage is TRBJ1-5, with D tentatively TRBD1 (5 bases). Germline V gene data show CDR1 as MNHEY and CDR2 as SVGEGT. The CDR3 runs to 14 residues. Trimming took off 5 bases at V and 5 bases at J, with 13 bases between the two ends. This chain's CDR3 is CASSEQALHQPQHF. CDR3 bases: TGTGCCAGCAGTGAACAGGCCCTCCATCAGCCCCAGCATTTT.

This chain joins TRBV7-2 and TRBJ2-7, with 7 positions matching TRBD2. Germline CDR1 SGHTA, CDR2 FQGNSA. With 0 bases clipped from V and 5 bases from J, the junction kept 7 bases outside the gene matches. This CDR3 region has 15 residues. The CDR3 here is CASSLAGGGGDEQYF. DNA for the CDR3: TGTGCCAGCAGCTTAGCTGGGGGGGGAGGCGACGAGCAGTACTTC.

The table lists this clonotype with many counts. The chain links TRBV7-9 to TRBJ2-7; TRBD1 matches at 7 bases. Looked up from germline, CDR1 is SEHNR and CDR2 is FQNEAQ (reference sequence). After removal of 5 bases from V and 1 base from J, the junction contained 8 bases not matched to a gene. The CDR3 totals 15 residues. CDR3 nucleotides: TGTGCCAGCAGCCGGCCGGGACAGTCGTCCTACGAGCAGTACTTC. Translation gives CASSRPGQSSYEQYF. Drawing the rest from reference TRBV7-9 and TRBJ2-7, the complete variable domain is DTGVSQNPRHKITKRGQNVTFRCDPISEHNRLYWYRQTLGQGPEFLTYFQNEAQLEKSRLLSDRFSAERPKGSFSTLEIQRTEQGDSAMYLCASSRPGQSSYEQYFGPGTRLTVT.

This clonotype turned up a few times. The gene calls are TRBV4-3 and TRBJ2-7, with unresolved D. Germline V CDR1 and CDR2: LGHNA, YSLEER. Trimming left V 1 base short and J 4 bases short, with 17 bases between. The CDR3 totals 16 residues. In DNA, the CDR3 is TGCGCCAGCAGCCAAGCGGATGAGGCCAGTCGGTACGAGCAGTACTTC. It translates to CASSQADEASRYEQYF.

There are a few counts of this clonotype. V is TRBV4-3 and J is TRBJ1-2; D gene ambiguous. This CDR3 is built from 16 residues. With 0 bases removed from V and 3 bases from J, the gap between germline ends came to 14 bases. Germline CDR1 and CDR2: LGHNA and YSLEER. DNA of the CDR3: TGCGCCAGCAGCCAAGATCGGCCGGATTACTACTATGGCTACACCTTC. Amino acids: CASSQDRPDYYYGYTF.

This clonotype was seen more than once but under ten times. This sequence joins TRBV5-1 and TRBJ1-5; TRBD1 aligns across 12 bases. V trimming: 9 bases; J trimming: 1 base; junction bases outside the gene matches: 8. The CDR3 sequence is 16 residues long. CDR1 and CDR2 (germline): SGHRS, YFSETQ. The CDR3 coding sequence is TGCGCCATCGAGCCGGGACAGGGGGCGAGCAATCAGCCCCAGCATTTT. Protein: CAIEPGQGASNQPQHF. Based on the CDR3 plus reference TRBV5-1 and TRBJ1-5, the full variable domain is KAGVTQTPRYLIKTRGQQVTLSCSPISGHRSVSWYQQTPGQGLQFLFEYFSETQRNKGNFPGRFSGRQFSNSRSEMNVSTLELGDSALYLCAIEPGQGASNQPQHFGDGTRLSIL.

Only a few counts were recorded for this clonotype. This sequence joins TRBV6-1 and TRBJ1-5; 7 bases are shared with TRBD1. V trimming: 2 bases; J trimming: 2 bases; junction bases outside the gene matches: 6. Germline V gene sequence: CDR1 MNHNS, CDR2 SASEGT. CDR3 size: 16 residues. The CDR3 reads CASSEPQGVGNQPQHF. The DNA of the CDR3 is TGTGCCAGCAGTGAACCGCAGGGGGTCGGCAATCAGCCCCAGCATTTT.

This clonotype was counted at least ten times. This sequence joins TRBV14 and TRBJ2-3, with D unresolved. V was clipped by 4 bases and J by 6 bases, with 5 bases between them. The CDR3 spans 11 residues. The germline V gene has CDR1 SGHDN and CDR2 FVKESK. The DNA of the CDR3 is TGTGCCAGCAGCCTCTACGATACGCAGTATTTT. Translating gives CASSLYDTQYF.

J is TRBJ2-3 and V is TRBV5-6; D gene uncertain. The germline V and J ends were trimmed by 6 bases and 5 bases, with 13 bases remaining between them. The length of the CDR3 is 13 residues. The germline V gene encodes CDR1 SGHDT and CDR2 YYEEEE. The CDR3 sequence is CASKSTVGDTQYF. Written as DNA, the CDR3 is TGTGCCAGCAAATCTACCGTTGGAGATACGCAGTATTTT.

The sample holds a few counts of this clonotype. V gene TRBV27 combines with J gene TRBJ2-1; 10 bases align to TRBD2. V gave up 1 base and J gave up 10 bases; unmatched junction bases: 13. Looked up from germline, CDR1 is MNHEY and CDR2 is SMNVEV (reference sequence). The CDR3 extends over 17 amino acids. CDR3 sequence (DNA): TGTGCCAGCAGTTTATGGGCCATGAGCGGGGGGGCCGGGGAGCAGTTCTTC. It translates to CASSLWAMSGGAGEQFF.

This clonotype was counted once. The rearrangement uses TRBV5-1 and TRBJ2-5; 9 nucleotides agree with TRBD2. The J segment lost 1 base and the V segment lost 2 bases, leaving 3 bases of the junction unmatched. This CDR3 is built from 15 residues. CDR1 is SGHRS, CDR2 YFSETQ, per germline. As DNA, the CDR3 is TGCGCCAGCAGCTTCAGTAGCGGGGGCCAAGAGACCCAGTACTTC. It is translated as CASSFSSGGQETQYF.

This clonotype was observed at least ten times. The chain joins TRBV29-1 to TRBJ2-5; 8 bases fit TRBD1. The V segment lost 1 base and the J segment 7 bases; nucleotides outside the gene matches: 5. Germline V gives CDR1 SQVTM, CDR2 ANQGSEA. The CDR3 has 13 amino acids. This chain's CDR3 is CSVEGGGQGTQYF. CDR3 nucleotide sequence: TGCAGCGTTGAAGGGGGCGGACAGGGGACCCAGTACTTC.